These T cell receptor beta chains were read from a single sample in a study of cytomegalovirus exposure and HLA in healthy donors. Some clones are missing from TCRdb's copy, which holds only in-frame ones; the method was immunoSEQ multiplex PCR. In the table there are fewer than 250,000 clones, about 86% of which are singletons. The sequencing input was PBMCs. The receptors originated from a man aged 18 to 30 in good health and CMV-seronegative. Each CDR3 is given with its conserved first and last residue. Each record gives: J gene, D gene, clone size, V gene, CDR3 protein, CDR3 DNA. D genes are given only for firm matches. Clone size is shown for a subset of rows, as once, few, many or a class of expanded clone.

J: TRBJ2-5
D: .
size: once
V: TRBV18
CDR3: CASSPPDRDRETQYF
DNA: TGTGCCAGCTCACCACCCGATCGGGATCGAGAGACCCAGTACTTC

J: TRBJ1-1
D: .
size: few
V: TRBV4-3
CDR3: CASSQDVMGSSEAFF
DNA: TGCGCCAGCAGCCAAGACGTGATGGGGAGTAGTGAAGCTTTCTTT

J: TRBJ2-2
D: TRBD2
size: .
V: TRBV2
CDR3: CASIAASGGGYTGELFF
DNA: TGTGCCAGCATTGCGGCTAGCGGGGGTGGTTACACCGGGGAGCTGTTTTTT

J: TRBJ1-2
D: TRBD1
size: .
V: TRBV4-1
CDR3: CASSRQGQGHGYTF
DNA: TGCGCCAGCAGCCGGCAAGGACAGGGCCATGGCTACACCTTC

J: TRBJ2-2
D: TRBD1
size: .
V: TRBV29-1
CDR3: CSAGQGANTGELFF
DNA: TGCAGCGCGGGACAGGGGGCGAACACCGGGGAGCTGTTTTTT

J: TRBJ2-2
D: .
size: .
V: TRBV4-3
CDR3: CASSQDARVAGELFF
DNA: TGCGCCAGCAGCCAAGATGCCAGGGTGGCCGGGGAGCTGTTTTTT

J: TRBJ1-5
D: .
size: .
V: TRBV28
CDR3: CASSLAYPTVRNSNQPQHF
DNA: TGTGCCAGCAGTTTAGCATACCCGACAGTGAGGAATAGCAATCAGCCCCAGCATTTT

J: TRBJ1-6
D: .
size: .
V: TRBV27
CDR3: CASSLGGQGYSPLHF
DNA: TGTGCCAGCAGTTTAGGAGGGCAGGGCTATTCACCCCTCCACTTT

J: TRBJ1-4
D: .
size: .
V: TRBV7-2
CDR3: CASSLALGAPEKLFF
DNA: TGTGCCAGCAGCTTAGCGTTGGGCGCTCCTGAAAAACTGTTTTTT

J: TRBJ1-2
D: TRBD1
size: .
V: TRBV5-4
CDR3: CASSPTGGIIGYTF
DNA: TGTGCCAGCAGCCCGACAGGGGGCATTATAGGCTACACCTTC